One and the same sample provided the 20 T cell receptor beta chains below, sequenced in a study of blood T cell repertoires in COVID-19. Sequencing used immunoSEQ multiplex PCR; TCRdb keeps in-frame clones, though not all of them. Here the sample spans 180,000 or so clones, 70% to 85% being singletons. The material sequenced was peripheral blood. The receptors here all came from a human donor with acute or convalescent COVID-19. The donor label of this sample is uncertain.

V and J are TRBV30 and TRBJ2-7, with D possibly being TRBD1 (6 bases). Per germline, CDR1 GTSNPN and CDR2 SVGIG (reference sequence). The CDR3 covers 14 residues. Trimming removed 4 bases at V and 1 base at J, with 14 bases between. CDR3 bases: TGTGCCTGGACCCTTAGGGGGATATCCTACGAGCAGTACTTC. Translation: CAWTLRGISYEQYF.

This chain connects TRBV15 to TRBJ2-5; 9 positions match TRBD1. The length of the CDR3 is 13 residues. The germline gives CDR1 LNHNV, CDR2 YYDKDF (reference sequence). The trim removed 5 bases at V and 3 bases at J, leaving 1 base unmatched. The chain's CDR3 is CATSWTGEETQYF. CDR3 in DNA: TGTGCCACCAGCTGGACAGGGGAAGAGACCCAGTACTTC.

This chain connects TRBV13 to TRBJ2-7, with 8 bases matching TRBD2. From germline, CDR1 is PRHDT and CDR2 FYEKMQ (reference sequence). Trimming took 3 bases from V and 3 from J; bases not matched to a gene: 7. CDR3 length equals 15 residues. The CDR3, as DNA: TGTGCCAGCAGCTTGATCTCGGGACTAGGCTACGAGCAGTACTTC. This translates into CASSLISGLGYEQYF.

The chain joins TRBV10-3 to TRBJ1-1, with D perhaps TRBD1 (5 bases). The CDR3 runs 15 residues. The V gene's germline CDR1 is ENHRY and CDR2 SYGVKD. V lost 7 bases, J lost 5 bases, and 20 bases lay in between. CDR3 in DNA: TGTGCCATCAAGAGGGGACGGGGGGATGGGACTGAAGCTTTCTTT. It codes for CAIKRGRGDGTEAFF.

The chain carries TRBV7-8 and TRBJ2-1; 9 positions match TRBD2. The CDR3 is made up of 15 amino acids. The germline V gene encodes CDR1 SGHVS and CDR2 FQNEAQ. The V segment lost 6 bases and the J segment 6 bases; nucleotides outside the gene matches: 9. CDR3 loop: CASRPTTSGINEQFF. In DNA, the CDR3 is TGTGCCAGCAGACCGACGACTAGCGGTATCAATGAGCAGTTCTTC. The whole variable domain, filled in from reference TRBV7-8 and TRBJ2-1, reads GAGVSQSPRYKVAKRGQDVALRCDPISGHVSLFWYQQALGQGPEFLTYFQNEAQLDKSGLPSDRFFAERPEGSVSTLKIQRTQQEDSAVYLCASRPTTSGINEQFFGPGTRLTVL.

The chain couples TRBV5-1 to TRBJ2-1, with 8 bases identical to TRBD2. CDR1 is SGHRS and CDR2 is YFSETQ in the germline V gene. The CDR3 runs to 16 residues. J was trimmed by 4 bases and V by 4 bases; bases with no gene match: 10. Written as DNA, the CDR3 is TGCGCCAGCAGCCTCCGAAGCGGGAGTCGGTACAATGAGCAGTTCTTC. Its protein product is CASSLRSGSRYNEQFF. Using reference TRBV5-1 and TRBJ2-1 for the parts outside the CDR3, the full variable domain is KAGVTQTPRYLIKTRGQQVTLSCSPISGHRSVSWYQQTPGQGLQFLFEYFSETQRNKGNFPGRFSGRQFSNSRSEMNVSTLELGDSALYLCASSLRSGSRYNEQFFGPGTRLTVL.

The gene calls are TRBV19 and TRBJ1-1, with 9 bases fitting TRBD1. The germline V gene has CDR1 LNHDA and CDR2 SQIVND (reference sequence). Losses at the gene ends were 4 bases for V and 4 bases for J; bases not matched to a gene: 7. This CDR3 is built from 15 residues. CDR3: CASSTTGGPATEAFF. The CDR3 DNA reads TGTGCCAGTAGTACCACAGGGGGCCCCGCCACTGAAGCTTTCTTT.

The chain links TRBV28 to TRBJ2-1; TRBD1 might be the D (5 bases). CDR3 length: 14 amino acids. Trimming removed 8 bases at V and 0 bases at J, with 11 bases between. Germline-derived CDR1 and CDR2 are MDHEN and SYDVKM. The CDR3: CASGQGSSYNEQFF. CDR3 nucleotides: TGTGCCAGCGGGCAGGGAAGCTCCTACAATGAGCAGTTCTTC.

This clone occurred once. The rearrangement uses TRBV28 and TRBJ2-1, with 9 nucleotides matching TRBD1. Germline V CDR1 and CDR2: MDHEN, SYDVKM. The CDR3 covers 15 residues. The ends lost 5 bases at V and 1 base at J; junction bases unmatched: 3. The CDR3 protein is CASSPGTGSYNEQFF. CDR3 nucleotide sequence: TGTGCCAGCAGTCCCGGGACAGGGTCCTACAATGAGCAGTTCTTC. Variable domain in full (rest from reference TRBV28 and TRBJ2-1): DVKVTQSSRYLVKRTGEKVFLECVQDMDHENMFWYRQDPGLGLRLIYFSYDVKMKEKGDIPEGYSVSREKKERFSLILESASTNQTSMYLCASSPGTGSYNEQFFGPGTRLTVL.

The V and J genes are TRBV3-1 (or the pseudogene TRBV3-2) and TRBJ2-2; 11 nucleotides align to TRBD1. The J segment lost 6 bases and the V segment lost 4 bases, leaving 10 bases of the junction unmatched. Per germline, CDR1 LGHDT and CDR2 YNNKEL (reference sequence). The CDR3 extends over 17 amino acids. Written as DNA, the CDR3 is TGTGCCAGCAGCCGTCCCGGGACAGGGGGGAAGGCCGGGGAGCTGTTTTTT. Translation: CASSRPGTGGKAGELFF.

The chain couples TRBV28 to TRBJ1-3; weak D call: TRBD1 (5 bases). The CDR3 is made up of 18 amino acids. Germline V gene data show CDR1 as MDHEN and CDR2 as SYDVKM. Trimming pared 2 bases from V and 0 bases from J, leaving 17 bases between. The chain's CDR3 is CASSLGQGGGTSGNTIYF. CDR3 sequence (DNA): TGTGCCAGCAGTTTAGGGCAGGGTGGAGGGACCTCTGGAAACACCATATATTTT.

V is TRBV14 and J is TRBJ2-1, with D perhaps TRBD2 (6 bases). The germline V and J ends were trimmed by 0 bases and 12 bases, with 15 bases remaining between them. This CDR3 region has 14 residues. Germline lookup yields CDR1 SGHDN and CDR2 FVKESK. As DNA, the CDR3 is TGTGCCAGCAGCCAAGATCTGGGGGGAAAAAGGCAGTTCTTC. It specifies CASSQDLGGKRQFF.

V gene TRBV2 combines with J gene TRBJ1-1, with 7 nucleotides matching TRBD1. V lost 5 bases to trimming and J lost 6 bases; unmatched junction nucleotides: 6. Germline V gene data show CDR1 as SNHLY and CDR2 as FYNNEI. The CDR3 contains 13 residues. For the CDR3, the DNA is TGTGCCAGCAGTCGTGAGGGGGCGGCTGAAGCTTTCTTT. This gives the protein CASSREGAAEAFF. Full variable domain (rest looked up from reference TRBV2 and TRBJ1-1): EPEVTQTPSHQVTQMGQEVILRCVPISNHLYFYWYRQILGQKVEFLVSFYNNEISEKSEIFDDQFSVERPDGSNFTLKIRSTKLEDSAMYFCASSREGAAEAFFGQGTRLTVV.

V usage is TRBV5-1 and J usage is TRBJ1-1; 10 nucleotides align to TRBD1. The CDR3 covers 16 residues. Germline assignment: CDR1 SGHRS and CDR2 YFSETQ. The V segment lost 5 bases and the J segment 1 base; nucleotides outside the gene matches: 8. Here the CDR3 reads CASRSDRGRGNTEAFF. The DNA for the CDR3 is TGCGCCAGCAGGTCCGACAGGGGGCGCGGGAACACTGAAGCTTTCTTT.

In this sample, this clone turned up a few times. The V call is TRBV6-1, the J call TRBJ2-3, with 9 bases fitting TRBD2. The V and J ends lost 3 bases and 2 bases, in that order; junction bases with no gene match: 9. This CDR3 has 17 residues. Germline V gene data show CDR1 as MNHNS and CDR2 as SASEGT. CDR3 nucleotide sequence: TGTGCCAGCAGTGATCGGTCTAGCGGGGTGATCACAGATACGCAGTATTTT. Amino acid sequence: CASSDRSSGVITDTQYF.

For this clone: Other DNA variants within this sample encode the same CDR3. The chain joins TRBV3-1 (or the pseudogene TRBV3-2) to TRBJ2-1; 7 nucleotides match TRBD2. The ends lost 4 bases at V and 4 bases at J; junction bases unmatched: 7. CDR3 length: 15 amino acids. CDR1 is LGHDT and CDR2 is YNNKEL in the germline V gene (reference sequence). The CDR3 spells CASSLSGSRYNEQFF. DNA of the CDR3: TGTGCCAGCAGCCTTAGCGGGTCGCGTTACAATGAGCAGTTCTTC.

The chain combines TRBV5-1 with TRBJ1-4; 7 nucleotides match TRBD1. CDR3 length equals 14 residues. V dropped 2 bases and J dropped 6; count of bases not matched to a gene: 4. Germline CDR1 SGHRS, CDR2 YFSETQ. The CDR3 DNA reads TGCGCCAGCAGCTTAACAGGGGCCGATGAAAAACTGTTTTTT. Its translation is CASSLTGADEKLFF.

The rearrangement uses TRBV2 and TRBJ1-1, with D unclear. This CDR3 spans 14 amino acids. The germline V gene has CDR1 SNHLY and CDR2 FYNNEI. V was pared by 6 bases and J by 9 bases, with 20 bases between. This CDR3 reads CASSTTGREGKAFF. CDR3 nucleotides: TGTGCCAGCAGCACTACCGGGAGGGAGGGAAAAGCTTTCTTT.

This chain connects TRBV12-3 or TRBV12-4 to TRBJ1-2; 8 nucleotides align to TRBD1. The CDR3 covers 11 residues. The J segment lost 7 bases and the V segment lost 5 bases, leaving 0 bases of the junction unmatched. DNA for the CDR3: TGTGCCAGCAGTACAGGGGGTGGCTACACCTTC. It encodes CASSTGGGYTF.

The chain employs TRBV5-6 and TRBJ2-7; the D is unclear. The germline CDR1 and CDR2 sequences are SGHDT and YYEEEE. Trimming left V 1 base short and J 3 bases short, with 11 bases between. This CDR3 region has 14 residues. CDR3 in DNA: TGTGCCAGCAGCTTGACCGGTAGCATCTACGAGCAGTACTTC. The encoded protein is CASSLTGSIYEQYF.